These T cell receptor beta chains were read from a single sample in a study of blood T cell repertoires in COVID-19. Assay used: immunoSEQ multiplex PCR; TCRdb lists only in-frame clones, some missing. The sample has 55,000 to 80,000 clones, around 83% seen once. The sequenced material came from peripheral blood. The origin of the receptors is a human donor in a cohort sampled during active COVID-19. CDR3s include the opening cysteine and the closing phenylalanine or tryptophan. D genes are given only for firm matches. Clone size appears in some rows only: once, few, many, or a class for an expanded clone.

D | J | V | size | CDR3 | DNA
NA | TRBJ2-5 | TRBV2 | NA | CASRTGHQEETQYF | TGTGCCAGCAGGACCGGACACCAAGAAGAGACCCAGTACTTC
NA | TRBJ2-5 | TRBV20-1 | few | CSASQETQYF | TGCAGTGCCAGCCAAGAGACCCAGTACTTC
NA | TRBJ1-1 | TRBV7-9 | NA | CASSLDRPDEAFF | TGTGCCAGCAGCTTAGACCGTCCAGATGAAGCTTTCTTT
TRBD1 | TRBJ1-6 | TRBV4-2 | NA | CASSQDQGAGNSPLHF | TGTGCCAGCAGCCAAGACCAGGGGGCTGGAAATTCACCCCTCCACTTT
NA | TRBJ1-3 | TRBV28 | NA | CASSKTGLSGNTIYF | TGTGCCAGCAGTAAGACAGGACTCTCTGGAAACACCATATATTTT
TRBD2 | TRBJ2-5 | TRBV5-1 | NA | CASSLRGTSGLPGTQYF | TGCGCCAGCAGCCTCAGGGGGACTAGCGGCCTCCCGGGGACCCAGTACTTC
NA | TRBJ2-7 | TRBV15 | NA | CATSREGGEQYF | TGTGCCACCAGCAGGGAAGGGGGTGAGCAGTACTTC
NA | TRBJ1-1 | TRBV6-2/TRBV6-3 | NA | CASSSNRADGNTEAFF | TGTGCCAGCAGTTCTAACAGAGCGGACGGGAACACTGAAGCTTTCTTT
NA | TRBJ2-3 | TRBV12-3/TRBV12-4 | once | CASSLSDTQYF | TGTGCCAGCAGTCTCTCAGATACGCAGTATTTT
TRBD2 | TRBJ2-3 | TRBV5-6 | NA | CASSLVTSSTDTQYF | TGTGCCAGCAGCTTGGTGACTAGCAGCACAGATACGCAGTATTTT
NA | TRBJ2-5 | TRBV6-4 | NA | CASSVRLGETQYF | TGTGCCAGCAGTGTAAGGCTGGGAGAGACTCAGTACTTC
NA | TRBJ1-6 | TRBV5-4 | NA | CASSPDSKNSPLHF | TGTGCCAGCAGCCCCGACAGTAAAAATTCACCCCTCCACTTT
NA | TRBJ1-5 | TRBV5-1 | NA | CASSLDGEGLGPQHF | TGCGCCAGCAGCTTGGATGGGGAGGGCTTAGGGCCCCAGCATTTT
TRBD1 | TRBJ2-6 | TRBV19 | once | CASTSGGAGANVLTF | TGTGCCAGTACTTCAGGGGGAGCTGGGGCCAACGTCCTGACTTTC
NA | TRBJ1-2 | TRBV3-1/TRBV3-2 | NA | CASRGQPGRIRANYGYTF | TGTGCCAGCAGAGGACAGCCCGGCCGTATCCGGGCTAACTATGGCTACACCTTC
NA | TRBJ2-1 | TRBV27 | NA | CASSSRSGPSSYNEQFF | TGTGCCAGCAGTTCCCGTAGCGGACCGAGCTCCTACAATGAGCAGTTCTTC
TRBD1 | TRBJ2-2 | TRBV29-1 | NA | CSVQTGTGMGGELFF | TGCAGCGTTCAAACCGGGACAGGGATGGGCGGGGAGCTGTTTTTT
NA | TRBJ1-2 | TRBV5-1 | NA | CASSRGQDNYGYTF | TGCGCCAGCAGCCGTGGGCAGGATAACTATGGCTACACCTTC
NA | TRBJ2-7 | TRBV6-6 | NA | CASSLKSHGGSSYEQYF | TGTGCCAGCAGTCTTAAAAGTCATGGCGGAAGCTCCTACGAGCAGTACTTC
NA | TRBJ2-5 | TRBV5-8 | few | CASSLGGTVGVETQYF | TGTGCCAGCAGCCTAGGCGGGACGGTGGGAGTAGAGACCCAGTACTTC
NA | TRBJ1-2 | TRBV2 | NA | CASSNRADYGYTF | TGTGCCAGCAGTAACAGGGCTGACTATGGCTACACCTTC
TRBD1 | TRBJ2-7 | TRBV7-8 | few | CASSSFWTGLVEQYF | TGTGCCAGCAGCTCGTTTTGGACAGGTTTAGTCGAGCAGTACTTC
NA | TRBJ1-6 | TRBV28 | NA | CASSLFQLNSPLHF | TGTGCCAGCAGTTTATTCCAGTTAAATTCACCCCTCCACTTT
TRBD2 | TRBJ2-1 | TRBV10-3 | NA | CAIAPSGSSNEQFF | TGTGCCATCGCCCCTAGCGGGAGTTCGAATGAGCAGTTCTTC
TRBD2 | TRBJ2-3 | TRBV10-2 | NA | CASSESGPGTSGRDTQYF | TGCGCCAGCAGTGAGTCTGGTCCCGGGACTAGCGGGAGAGATACGCAGTATTTT
NA | TRBJ2-3 | TRBV19 | NA | CASSTRRVSTDTQYF | TGTGCCAGTAGTACCCGGAGGGTCAGCACAGATACGCAGTATTTT
NA | TRBJ2-1 | TRBV29-1 | NA | CSVEGFFGSYNEQFF | TGCAGCGTTGAGGGCTTTTTTGGCTCCTACAATGAGCAGTTCTTC
TRBD2 | TRBJ2-4 | TRBV15 | NA | CATSSSGRSTLAKNIQYF | TGTGCCACCAGCAGTAGCGGGAGGTCGACCTTAGCCAAAAACATTCAGTACTTC
TRBD1 | TRBJ2-7 | TRBV3-1/TRBV3-2 | few | CASSPGTGATYEQYF | TGTGCCAGCAGCCCCGGAACAGGGGCAACCTACGAGCAGTACTTC
NA | TRBJ1-4 | TRBV6-1 | NA | CASSDSPNEKLFF | TGTGCCAGCAGTGACAGTCCCAATGAAAAACTGTTTTTT
NA | TRBJ1-4 | TRBV20-1 | NA | CSASTGPANEKLFF | TGCAGTGCTAGTACAGGGCCGGCTAATGAAAAACTGTTTTTT
TRBD1 | TRBJ1-3 | TRBV30 | once | CACPGTGGRNTIYF | TGTGCCTGCCCTGGGACAGGGGGGAGAAACACCATATATTTT
TRBD1 | TRBJ2-3 | TRBV5-4 | NA | CASSSKDRVGTDTQYF | TGTGCCAGCAGCTCCAAAGACAGGGTAGGCACAGATACGCAGTATTTT
NA | TRBJ2-5 | TRBV20-1 | NA | CSGQRQETQYF | TGCAGTGGACAGCGCCAAGAGACCCAGTACTTC
NA | TRBJ2-7 | TRBV6-5 | NA | CASRGTADTYEQYF | TGTGCCAGCAGAGGTACGGCGGATACCTACGAGCAGTACTTC
NA | TRBJ1-4 | TRBV11-2 | NA | CASRSQGSNGKLFF | TGTGCCAGCAGATCTCAGGGGAGTAACGGAAAACTGTTTTTT
TRBD2 | TRBJ2-7 | TRBV7-8 | NA | CASSPRLTSGTYEQYF | TGTGCCAGCAGCCCTCGATTGACTAGCGGAACCTACGAGCAGTACTTC
NA | TRBJ2-3 | TRBV7-9 | NA | CASCQGTGTDTQYF | TGTGCCAGCTGCCAGGGAACAGGCACAGATACGCAGTATTTT
NA | TRBJ2-3 | TRBV5-4 | NA | CASSLFVASSTDTQYF | TGTGCCAGCAGCTTGTTCGTGGCCTCTAGCACAGATACGCAGTATTTT
TRBD1 | TRBJ1-4 | TRBV4-1 | NA | CASSQDRNRGQRSEKLFF | TGCGCCAGCAGCCAAGATCGGAACAGGGGGCAACGGAGTGAAAAACTGTTTTTT
NA | TRBJ2-1 | TRBV30 | NA | CAWSWQVEQFF | TGTGCCTGGAGTTGGCAGGTTGAGCAGTTCTTC
NA | TRBJ2-5 | TRBV7-9 | NA | CASSPPPWTEQETQYF | TGTGCCAGCAGCCCTCCCCCCTGGACAGAGCAAGAGACCCAGTACTTC
TRBD1 | TRBJ2-5 | TRBV11-3 | NA | CASSLGRDSRGETQYF | TGTGCCAGCAGCTTAGGTCGGGACAGCCGCGGAGAGACCCAGTACTTC
TRBD2 | TRBJ2-5 | TRBV7-2 | NA | CASSLDQTSGREETQYF | TGTGCCAGCAGCTTAGATCAGACTAGCGGGAGGGAAGAGACCCAGTACTTC
TRBD2 | TRBJ2-5 | TRBV7-9 | NA | CASSQGLAGGRETQYF | TGTGCCAGCAGCCAGGGACTAGCGGGGGGTCGGGAGACCCAGTACTTC
NA | TRBJ1-6 | TRBV18 | NA | CASSPDSKGSPLHF | TGTGCCAGCTCACCAGACTCAAAGGGGTCACCCCTCCACTTT
TRBD2 | TRBJ2-1 | TRBV6-5 | NA | CASSLTSGTFNEQFF | TGTGCCAGCAGCCTCACTAGCGGAACCTTTAATGAGCAGTTCTTC